This TCR beta chain was sequenced in a study of T cell changes during pregnancy in multiple sclerosis. The germline V gene has CDR1 SGHRS and CDR2 YFSETQ. The CDR3 sequence is 15 residues long. The V gene end was trimmed by 3 bases and the J gene end by 2 bases; junction bases not matched to a gene: 4. Sequencing used immunoSEQ multiplex PCR; TCRdb keeps in-frame clones, though not all of them. This table holds tens of thousands of clones, roughly 90% found once. The sequence derives from a female donor in good health, enrolled as a control in a pregnancy study. The chain is built from TRBV5-1 and TRBJ2-3; 9 nucleotides agree with TRBD2. This material consisted of peripheral blood, taken after pregnancy. Here the CDR3 DNA reads TGCGCCAGCAGCTCCGGGACTAGCCCCACAGATACGCAGTATTTT. The encoded protein is CASSSGTSPTDTQYF.